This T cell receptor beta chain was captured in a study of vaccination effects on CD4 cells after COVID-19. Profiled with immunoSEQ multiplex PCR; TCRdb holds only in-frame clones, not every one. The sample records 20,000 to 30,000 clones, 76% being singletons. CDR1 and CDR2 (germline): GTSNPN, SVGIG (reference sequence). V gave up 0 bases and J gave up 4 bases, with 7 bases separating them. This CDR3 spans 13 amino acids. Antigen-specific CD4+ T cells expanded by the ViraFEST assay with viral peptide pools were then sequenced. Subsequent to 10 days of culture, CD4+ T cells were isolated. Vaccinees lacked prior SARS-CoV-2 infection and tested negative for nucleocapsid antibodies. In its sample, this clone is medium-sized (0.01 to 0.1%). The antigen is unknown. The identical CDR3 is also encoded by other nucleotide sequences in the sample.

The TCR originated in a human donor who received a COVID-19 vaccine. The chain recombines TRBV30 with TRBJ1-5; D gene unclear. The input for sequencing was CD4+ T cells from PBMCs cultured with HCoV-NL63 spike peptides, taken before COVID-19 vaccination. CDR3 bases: TGTGCCTGGAGTGTACAACGGAATCAGCCCCAGCATTTT. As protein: CAWSVQRNQPQHF.